This TCR beta chain was sequenced during a study of cytotoxic CD8 clonotypes in ibrutinib-treated CLL. At the level of the study: Around 10 relapsed/refractory, roughly 15 treatment-naive; around 18 IGHV unmutated. The response samples were taken once patients had been treated for a median of approximately 13 months, range 6 to 36. Regarding the study as a whole: At ibrutinib response, clonality increased, and at progression it declined back toward baseline.

TCRdb's copy holds only in-frame clones and misses some; the assay was immunoSEQ multiplex PCR. The sample carries around 310,000 clones, about 80% recorded once. V lost 3 bases to trimming and J lost 3 bases, with 15 bases between them. This CDR3 region has 15 residues. Germline V gene lookup returns CDR1 MDHEN and CDR2 SYDVKM. This clone was picked up one time. No antigen is known for it. The sequencing used PBMCs, collected before ibrutinib treatment. The chain couples TRBV28 to TRBJ2-7, with D tentatively TRBD1 (5 bases). The source is a human donor with chronic lymphocytic leukemia. CDR3 sequence: CASSLPGRADYEQYF. CDR3 in DNA: TGTGCCAGCAGTTTGCCAGGGCGCGCGGACTACGAGCAGTACTTC.